These T cell receptor beta chains were read from a single sample in a study of shared T cell receptors in the human thymus. The protocol was immunoSEQ multiplex PCR, while the TCRdb copy is restricted to in-frame clones and leaves out a portion. This sample has 700,000 to 750,000 clones, with approximately 83% found just once. The sample was also reused in another study, on human thymus T cells.

Sequencing was carried out using thymocytes. The source of these receptors is a girl less than two years old with a congenital heart defect. CDR3s include the opening cysteine and the closing phenylalanine or tryptophan. The D gene is left open where the match is weak. Only part of the rows carry a size: once, few, many, or a class if the clone is expanded.

CDR3 length,clone size,J gene,D gene,V gene,CDR3 DNA,CDR3 protein
18,NA,TRBJ1-2,NA,TRBV5-1,TGCGCCAGCAGCTTGGATCGCAGGGTCGGTCCCCTCTACTATGGCTACACCTTC,CASSLDRRVGPLYYGYTF
15,NA,TRBJ1-3,NA,TRBV18,TGTGCCAGCTCACCACACGGGGGAGTCGGAAACACCATATATTTT,CASSPHGGVGNTIYF
14,NA,TRBJ2-7,NA,TRBV6-5,TGTGCCAGCAGTTACGGGGGGGCGTCCTACGAGCAGTACTTC,CASSYGGASYEQYF
15,NA,TRBJ2-7,TRBD1,TRBV28,TGTGCCAGCAGTTTGGGGACAGGGGGCTCCTACGAGCAGTACTTC,CASSLGTGGSYEQYF
16,NA,TRBJ2-5,TRBD2,TRBV4-3,TGCGCCAGCAGCCAAGAAAAGCGGGGGGGCCTAGAGACCCAGTACTTC,CASSQEKRGGLETQYF
15,NA,TRBJ1-1,NA,TRBV6-5,TGTGCCAGCAGTCCGATTGGGCAGCTGAACACTGAAGCTTTCTTT,CASSPIGQLNTEAFF
16,few,TRBJ2-1,TRBD2,TRBV7-3,TGTGCCAGCAGCTTAATGACTAGCGGGTCCTACAATGAGCAGTTCTTC,CASSLMTSGSYNEQFF
14,NA,TRBJ1-3,TRBD1,TRBV6-1,TGTGCCAGCAGCAACACAGGGGACGGAAACACCATATATTTT,CASSNTGDGNTIYF
16,NA,TRBJ2-1,NA,TRBV14,TGTGCCAGCAGCCCTAGCGGACAGACCCCCAACAATGAGCAGTTCTTC,CASSPSGQTPNNEQFF
14,NA,TRBJ1-2,NA,TRBV5-6,TGTGCCAGCAGCTCGACAGAGGGGGACTATGGCTACACCTTC,CASSSTEGDYGYTF
16,NA,TRBJ1-1,NA,TRBV14,TGTGCCAGCAGCCGCATACCTAACAGGGACGGGGCTGAAGCTTTCTTT,CASSRIPNRDGAEAFF
14,NA,TRBJ1-5,NA,TRBV12-5,TGTGCTAGTGGCATTCCCTATAGCAATCAGCCCCAGCATTTT,CASGIPYSNQPQHF
15,NA,TRBJ2-5,NA,TRBV9,TGTGCCAGCAGCTTTACACCCCGGGATGGGGAGACCCAGTACTTC,CASSFTPRDGETQYF
19,NA,TRBJ2-3,TRBD2,TRBV9,TGTGCCAGCAGCGTAGTTCCTAGCGGGGGGGCGGGAAGCACAGATACGCAGTATTTT,CASSVVPSGGAGSTDTQYF
15,NA,TRBJ2-7,NA,TRBV15,TGTGCCACCAGCAGGACAAGGACACCAACCTACGAGCAGTACTTC,CATSRTRTPTYEQYF
15,once,TRBJ1-4,NA,TRBV7-9,TGTGCCAGCAGCGCGATCGCGGGCGTAAGCGAAAAACTGTTTTTT,CASSAIAGVSEKLFF
13,NA,TRBJ2-1,NA,TRBV19,TGTGCCAGTGCGACCCTAGTTGGGAATGAGCAGTTCTTC,CASATLVGNEQFF
14,NA,TRBJ1-2,TRBD1,TRBV27,TGTGCCAGCAGTCTCCAGGGGGTTGGCTATGGCTACACCTTC,CASSLQGVGYGYTF
16,NA,TRBJ2-7,NA,TRBV7-9,TGTGCCAGCAGCCCCGAGGACAGAGAAAACTCCTACGAGCAGTACTTC,CASSPEDRENSYEQYF
13,once,TRBJ1-2,NA,TRBV6-1,TGTGCCAGCAGGGGAGGACTGCCCTATGGCTACACCTTC,CASRGGLPYGYTF
16,NA,TRBJ1-5,NA,TRBV15,TGTGCCACCAACAACGGAGGGGCGCGGAGCAATCAGCCCCAGCATTTT,CATNNGGARSNQPQHF
14,once,TRBJ2-3,TRBD2,TRBV7-3,TGTGCCAGCAGCTTAGCGGGGGGCACAGATACGCAGTATTTT,CASSLAGGTDTQYF
13,NA,TRBJ1-1,NA,TRBV5-1,TGCGCCAGCAGCTTCATCAGGGGAGTTGAAGCTTTCTTT,CASSFIRGVEAFF
14,few,TRBJ2-1,TRBD2,TRBV29-1,TGCAGCGTTGAAACCGGGGGGAGGTACAATGAGCAGTTCTTC,CSVETGGRYNEQFF
19,NA,TRBJ1-2,NA,TRBV4-1,TGCGCCAGCAGCCAAGAAGGCTGGGCCAGGGGCTCCTCTAACTATGGCTACACCTTC,CASSQEGWARGSSNYGYTF
17,once,TRBJ2-3,TRBD2,TRBV4-3,TGCGCCAGCAGCCAAGATACTAGCGGGGGAGTCACAGATACGCAGTATTTT,CASSQDTSGGVTDTQYF
14,NA,TRBJ2-2,NA,TRBV25-1,TGTGCCAGCAGTCTATCGGGTGCCACCGGGGAGCTGTTTTTT,CASSLSGATGELFF
16,once,TRBJ2-3,NA,TRBV5-1,TGCGCCAGCAGAGGTTTAGGGGAACGTAGCACAGATACGCAGTATTTT,CASRGLGERSTDTQYF
16,NA,TRBJ1-4,NA,TRBV4-1,TGCGCCAGCAGCCAAGATGTGGGAGCAACTAATGAAAAACTGTTTTTT,CASSQDVGATNEKLFF
15,once,TRBJ1-4,NA,TRBV2,TGTGCCAGCAGTCGTAAGAGGGCGGCTAATGAAAAACTGTTTTTT,CASSRKRAANEKLFF
19,NA,TRBJ1-1,TRBD1,TRBV11-2,TGTGCCAGCAGCTTAACGGGACCGAAGGGGGCGTGGTGGGACACTGAAGCTTTCTTT,CASSLTGPKGAWWDTEAFF
15,NA,TRBJ1-2,TRBD1,TRBV10-3,TGTGCCATCAGCCCGTTAGGACAGGGTTTTGATGGCTACACCTTC,CAISPLGQGFDGYTF
17,NA,TRBJ2-4,TRBD2,TRBV27,TGTGCCAGCAGTGGGGGGACTAGCGGGGGAGCGTTGCGCATTCAGTACTTC,CASSGGTSGGALRIQYF
18,once,TRBJ2-1,TRBD2,TRBV13,TGTGCCAGCAGCTTAGTCCCCCATAGCGGGGGGTCCTACAATGAGCAGTTCTTC,CASSLVPHSGGSYNEQFF
15,NA,TRBJ1-2,TRBD1,TRBV19,TGTGCCAGTAGTATCTATACAGGGGAAGGGTATGGCTACACCTTC,CASSIYTGEGYGYTF
18,NA,TRBJ2-3,TRBD2,TRBV18,TGTGCCAGCTCACCACGGACTAGCGGGGGCCCCTATCCAGATACGCAGTATTTT,CASSPRTSGGPYPDTQYF
14,NA,TRBJ1-4,TRBD1,TRBV6-1,TGTGCCAGCAGTGGACAGGGGGTTAATGAAAAACTGTTTTTT,CASSGQGVNEKLFF
12,NA,TRBJ2-3,NA,TRBV19,TGTGCCAGTACATCGTTGCGGAATACGCAGTATTTT,CASTSLRNTQYF
15,NA,TRBJ2-1,NA,TRBV6-5,TGTGCCAGCAGTTACGGGAGTAAGATAGACAATGAGCAGTTCTTC,CASSYGSKIDNEQFF
16,NA,TRBJ2-5,TRBD2,TRBV2,TGTGCCACCCACTACAACGGGGGGAGGTACCAAGAGACCCAGTACTTC,CATHYNGGRYQETQYF
17,NA,TRBJ1-6,TRBD1,TRBV19,TGTGCCAGTAGTCGCCACCGGGACAGGTCTGGGAATTCACCCCTCCACTTT,CASSRHRDRSGNSPLHF
15,NA,TRBJ2-3,TRBD1,TRBV5-1,TGCGCCAGCAGCCTTCGGGACAGTAGCACAGATACGCAGTATTTT,CASSLRDSSTDTQYF
17,NA,TRBJ2-7,NA,TRBV4-1,TGCGCCAGCAGTCGTAAGTTTCTGGTCCTCCGCGGCGGCGAGCAGTACTTC,CASSRKFLVLRGGEQYF
18,once,TRBJ2-4,NA,TRBV4-2,TGTGCCAGCAGCCACCAAGCGGACCCGCCCGCGGGCAAAAACATTCAGTACTTC,CASSHQADPPAGKNIQYF
15,NA,TRBJ1-1,TRBD1,TRBV7-3,TGTGCCAGCAGCCTACGGGACAGGGGGAACACTGAAGCTTTCTTT,CASSLRDRGNTEAFF
19,NA,TRBJ2-5,TRBD2,TRBV4-1,TGCGCCAGCAGCCAACTGGGACTAGCGGGGGGGCCTCAATTAGAGACCCAGTACTTC,CASSQLGLAGGPQLETQYF
18,NA,TRBJ2-3,TRBD2,TRBV5-4,TGTGCCAGCAGCCGGGGGACTAGCGGGGGGGCAGTTCAAGATACGCAGTATTTT,CASSRGTSGGAVQDTQYF
13,NA,TRBJ1-6,NA,TRBV19,TGTGCCAGTAGTACCAGGAGGAATTCACCCCTCCACTTT,CASSTRRNSPLHF
15,NA,TRBJ2-5,TRBD2,TRBV10-3,TGTGCCATCAACGGGACTAGCGGGGGCCAAGAGACCCAGTACTTC,CAINGTSGGQETQYF
15,NA,TRBJ1-2,NA,TRBV5-4,TGTGCCAGCAGCTCCACCCAAAAACTGAACTATGGCTACACCTTC,CASSSTQKLNYGYTF
15,few,TRBJ1-1,TRBD1,TRBV6-1,TGTGCCAGCAGTGAAGCCAAGGACAGGGTGAGTGAAGCTTTCTTT,CASSEAKDRVSEAFF
16,NA,TRBJ1-2,TRBD1,TRBV7-2,TGTGCCAGCAGCTTTAATGCGGGACAGGCTATCTATGGCTACACCTTC,CASSFNAGQAIYGYTF
15,NA,TRBJ1-2,TRBD1,TRBV28,TGTGCCAGCAGTTTGGGTGAAGGGGGCTTGAGGGGCTACACCTTC,CASSLGEGGLRGYTF
17,NA,TRBJ1-1,NA,TRBV12-5,TGTGCTAGTGGTTTGGCGGCAGGTTCCCCTCAGAACACTGAAGCTTTCTTT,CASGLAAGSPQNTEAFF